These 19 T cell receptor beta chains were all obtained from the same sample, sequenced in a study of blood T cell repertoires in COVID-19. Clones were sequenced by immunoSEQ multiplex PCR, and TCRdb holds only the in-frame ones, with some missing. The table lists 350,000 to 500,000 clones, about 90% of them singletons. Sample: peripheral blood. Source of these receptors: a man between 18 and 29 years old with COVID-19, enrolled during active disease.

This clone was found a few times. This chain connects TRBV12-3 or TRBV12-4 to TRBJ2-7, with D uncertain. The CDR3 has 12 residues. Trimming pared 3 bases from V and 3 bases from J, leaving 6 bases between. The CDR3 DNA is TGTGCCAGCAGTTTTAATCTCTACGAGCAGTACTTC. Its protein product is CASSFNLYEQYF.

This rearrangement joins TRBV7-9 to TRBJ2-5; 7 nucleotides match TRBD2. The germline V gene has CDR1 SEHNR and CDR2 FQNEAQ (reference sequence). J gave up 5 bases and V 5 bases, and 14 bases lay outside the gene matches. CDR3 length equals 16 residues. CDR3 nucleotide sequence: TGTGCCAGCAGCCTCATAAGTGGGAGGGCCCGGGAGACCCAGTACTTC. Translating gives CASSLISGRARETQYF.

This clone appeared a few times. For the CDR3, the DNA is TGTGCCAGCAAACAGGGGGCCGCTGAAGCTTTCTTT. It codes for CASKQGAAEAFF. The chain joins TRBV6-6 to TRBJ1-1; 9 bases fit TRBD1. Germline V gene sequence: CDR1 MNHNY, CDR2 SVGAGI (reference sequence). CDR3 length: 12 amino acids. J gave up 6 bases and V 7 bases, and 3 bases lay outside the gene matches.

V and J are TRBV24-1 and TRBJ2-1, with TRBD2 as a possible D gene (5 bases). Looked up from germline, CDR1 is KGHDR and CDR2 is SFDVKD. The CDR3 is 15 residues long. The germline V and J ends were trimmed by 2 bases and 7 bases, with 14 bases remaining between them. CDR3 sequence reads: CATSDSPSEGNEQFF. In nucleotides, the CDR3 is TGTGCCACCAGTGATTCCCCGAGTGAGGGTAATGAGCAGTTCTTC.

The CDR3 nucleotides read TGTGCCAGCTCACCGGGACAGGGAGACTATGGCTACACCTTC. Its translation is CASSPGQGDYGYTF. The V gene is TRBV18, the J gene TRBJ1-2, with 9 bases lining up with TRBD1. J was trimmed by 3 bases and V by 3 bases; bases with no gene match: 2. Per germline, CDR1 KGHSH and CDR2 LQKENI. The CDR3 extends over 14 amino acids.

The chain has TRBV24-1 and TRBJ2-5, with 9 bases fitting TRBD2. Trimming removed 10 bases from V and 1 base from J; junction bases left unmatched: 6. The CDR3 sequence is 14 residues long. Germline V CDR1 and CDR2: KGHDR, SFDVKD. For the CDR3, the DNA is TGTGCCACGATAGCGGGGGCCTTCCAAGAGACCCAGTACTTC. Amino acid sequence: CATIAGAFQETQYF.

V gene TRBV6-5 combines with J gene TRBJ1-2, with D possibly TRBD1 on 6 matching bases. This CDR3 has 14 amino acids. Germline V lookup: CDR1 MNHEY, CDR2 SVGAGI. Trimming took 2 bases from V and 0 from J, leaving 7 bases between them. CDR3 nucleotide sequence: TGTGCCAGCAGTTACGGACAGACTAACTATGGCTACACCTTC. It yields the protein CASSYGQTNYGYTF.

The CDR3 region is CASSPFRQVQETQYF. The CDR3 DNA reads as TGTGCCAGCAGTCCATTTAGACAGGTCCAAGAGACCCAGTACTTC. The rearrangement joins TRBV6-5 to TRBJ2-5; D might be TRBD1 (6 bases). Looked up from germline, CDR1 is MNHEY and CDR2 is SVGAGI. Trimming pared 5 bases from V and 1 base from J, leaving 14 bases between. The CDR3 has 15 amino acids.

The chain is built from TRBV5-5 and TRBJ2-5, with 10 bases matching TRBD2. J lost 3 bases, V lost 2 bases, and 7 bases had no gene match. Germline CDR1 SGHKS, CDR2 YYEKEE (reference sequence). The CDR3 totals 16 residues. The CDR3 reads CASSFPSGGPEETQYF. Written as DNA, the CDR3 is TGTGCCAGCAGCTTCCCTAGCGGGGGCCCAGAAGAGACCCAGTACTTC.

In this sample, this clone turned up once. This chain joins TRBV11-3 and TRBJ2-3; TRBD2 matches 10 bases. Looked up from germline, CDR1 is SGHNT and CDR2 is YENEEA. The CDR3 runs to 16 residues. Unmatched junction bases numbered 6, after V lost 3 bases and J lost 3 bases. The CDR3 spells CASSFLSGRLTDTQYF. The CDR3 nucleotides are TGTGCCAGCAGCTTCCTTAGCGGGAGGTTAACAGATACGCAGTATTTT.

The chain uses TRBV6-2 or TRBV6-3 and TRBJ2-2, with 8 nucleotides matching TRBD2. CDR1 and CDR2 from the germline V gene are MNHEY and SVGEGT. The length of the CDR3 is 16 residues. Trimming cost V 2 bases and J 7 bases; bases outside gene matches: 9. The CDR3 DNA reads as TGTGCCAGCAGTTACCCCGCGGGGGGAGTCGGCGGGGAGCTGTTTTTT. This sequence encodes CASSYPAGGVGGELFF.

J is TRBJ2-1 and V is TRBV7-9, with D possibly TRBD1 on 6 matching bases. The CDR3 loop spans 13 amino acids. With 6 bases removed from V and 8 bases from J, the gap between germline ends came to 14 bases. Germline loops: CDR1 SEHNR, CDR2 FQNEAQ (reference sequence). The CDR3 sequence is CASRTQTGDEQFF. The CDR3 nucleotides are TGTGCCAGCAGGACCCAGACAGGCGATGAGCAGTTCTTC. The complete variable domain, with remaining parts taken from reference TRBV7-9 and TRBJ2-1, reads DTGVSQNPRHKITKRGQNVTFRCDPISEHNRLYWYRQTLGQGPEFLTYFQNEAQLEKSRLLSDRFSAERPKGSFSTLEIQRTEQGDSAMYLCASRTQTGDEQFFGPGTRLTVL.

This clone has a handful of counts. The CDR3 spells CASSAGQGRGEQFF. CDR3 bases: TGCGCCAGCAGCGCCGGACAGGGCCGGGGTGAGCAGTTCTTC. V and J are TRBV5-1 and TRBJ2-1; 8 bases agree with TRBD1. In germline, CDR1 is SGHRS, CDR2 YFSETQ. This CDR3 region has 14 residues. V shed 4 bases and J 9 bases; nucleotides not matched to a gene: 9.

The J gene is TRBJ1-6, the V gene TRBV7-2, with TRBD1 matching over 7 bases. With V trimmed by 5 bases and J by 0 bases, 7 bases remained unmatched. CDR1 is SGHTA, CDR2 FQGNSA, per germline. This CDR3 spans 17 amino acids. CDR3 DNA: TGTGCCAGCAGCCACAGGGGTCCGAGCTCCTATAATTCACCCCTCCACTTT. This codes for CASSHRGPSSYNSPLHF.

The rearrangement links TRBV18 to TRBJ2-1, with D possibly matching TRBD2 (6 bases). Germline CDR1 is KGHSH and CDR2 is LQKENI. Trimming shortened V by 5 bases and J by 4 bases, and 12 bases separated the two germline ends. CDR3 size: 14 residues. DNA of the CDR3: TGTGCCAGCTCAAGGGAGCGGGTTTACAATGAGCAGTTCTTC. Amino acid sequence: CASSRERVYNEQFF.

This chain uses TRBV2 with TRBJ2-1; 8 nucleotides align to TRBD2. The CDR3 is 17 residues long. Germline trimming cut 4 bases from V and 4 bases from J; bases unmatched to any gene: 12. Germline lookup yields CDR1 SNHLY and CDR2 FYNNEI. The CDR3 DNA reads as TGTGCCAGCAGTGTGCGGAAACTTAGCGGGGCATACAATGAGCAGTTCTTC. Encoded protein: CASSVRKLSGAYNEQFF.

Here the CDR3 DNA reads TGTGCCAGCAGTGAGAGCAGGGGGCGGGCTGGAAACACCATATATTTT. Its translation is CASSESRGRAGNTIYF. This chain uses TRBV2 with TRBJ1-3, with 8 positions matching TRBD1. This CDR3 contains 16 residues. Looked up from germline, CDR1 is SNHLY and CDR2 is FYNNEI. Unmatched junction bases numbered 6, after V lost 3 bases and J lost 2 bases.

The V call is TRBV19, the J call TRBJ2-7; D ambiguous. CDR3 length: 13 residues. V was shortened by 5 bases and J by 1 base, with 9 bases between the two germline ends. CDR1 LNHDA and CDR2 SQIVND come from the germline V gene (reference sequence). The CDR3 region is CASSVDKSYEQYF. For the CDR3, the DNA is TGTGCCAGTAGTGTCGACAAATCCTACGAGCAGTACTTC.

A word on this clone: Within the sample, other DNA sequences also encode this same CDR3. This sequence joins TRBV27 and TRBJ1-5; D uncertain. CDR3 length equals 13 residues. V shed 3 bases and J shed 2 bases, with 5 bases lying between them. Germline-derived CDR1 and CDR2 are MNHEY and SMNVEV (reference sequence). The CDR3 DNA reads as TGTGCCAGCAGTTTGCAGGGCAATCAGCCCCAGCATTTT. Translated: CASSLQGNQPQHF.